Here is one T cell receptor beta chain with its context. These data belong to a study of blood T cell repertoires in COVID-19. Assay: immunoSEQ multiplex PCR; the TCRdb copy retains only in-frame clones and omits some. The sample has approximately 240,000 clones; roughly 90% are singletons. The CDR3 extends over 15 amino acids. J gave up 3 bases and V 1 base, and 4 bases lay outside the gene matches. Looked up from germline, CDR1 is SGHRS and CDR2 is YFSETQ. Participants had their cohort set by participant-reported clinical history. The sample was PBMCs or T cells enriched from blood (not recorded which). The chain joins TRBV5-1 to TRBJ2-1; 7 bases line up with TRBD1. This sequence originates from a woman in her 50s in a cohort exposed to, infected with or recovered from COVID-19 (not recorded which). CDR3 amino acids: CASSLIGGGYNEQFF. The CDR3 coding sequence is TGCGCCAGCAGCTTGATAGGGGGCGGCTACAATGAGCAGTTCTTC.